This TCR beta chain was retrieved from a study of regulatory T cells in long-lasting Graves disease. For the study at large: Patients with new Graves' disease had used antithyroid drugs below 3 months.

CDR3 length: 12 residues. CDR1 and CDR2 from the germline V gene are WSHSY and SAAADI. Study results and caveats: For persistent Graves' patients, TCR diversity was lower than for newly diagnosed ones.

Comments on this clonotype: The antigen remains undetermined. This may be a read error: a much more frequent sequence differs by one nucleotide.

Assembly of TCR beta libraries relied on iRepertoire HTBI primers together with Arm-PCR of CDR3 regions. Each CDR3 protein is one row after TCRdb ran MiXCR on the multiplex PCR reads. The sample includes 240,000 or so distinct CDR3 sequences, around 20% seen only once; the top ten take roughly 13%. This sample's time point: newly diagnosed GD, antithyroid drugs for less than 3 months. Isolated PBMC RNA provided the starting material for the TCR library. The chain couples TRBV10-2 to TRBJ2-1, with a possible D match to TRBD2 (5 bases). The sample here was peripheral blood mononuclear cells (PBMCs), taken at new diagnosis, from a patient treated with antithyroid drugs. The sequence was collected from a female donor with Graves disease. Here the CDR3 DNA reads TGCGCCAGCAGTGAGAAGCGGTATGAGCAGTTATTC. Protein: CASSEKRYEQLF.